The subject of this entry is one T cell receptor beta chain. The method was immunoSEQ multiplex PCR; TCRdb's version includes in-frame clones alone and lacks a portion of them. The sample has roughly 1 million clones; roughly 75% are singletons. These data belong to a study of shared clonotypes between healthy human individuals. Germline lookup yields CDR1 SGDLS and CDR2 YYNGEE. This CDR3 has 18 amino acids. V was clipped by 0 bases and J by 5 bases; unmatched bases: 13. The sample taken for sequencing was memory CD4+ T cells sorted from blood. Subset indicated: CD45RA-negative fraction. This clonotype originated in a man aged 18 to 35 in good health. The chain is built from TRBV9 and TRBJ2-3; 9 bases line up with TRBD2. This CDR3 reads CASSVVPMGLATQDTQYF. The CDR3 DNA sequence: TGTGCCAGCAGCGTAGTACCAATGGGACTAGCAACGCAAGATACGCAGTATTTT.